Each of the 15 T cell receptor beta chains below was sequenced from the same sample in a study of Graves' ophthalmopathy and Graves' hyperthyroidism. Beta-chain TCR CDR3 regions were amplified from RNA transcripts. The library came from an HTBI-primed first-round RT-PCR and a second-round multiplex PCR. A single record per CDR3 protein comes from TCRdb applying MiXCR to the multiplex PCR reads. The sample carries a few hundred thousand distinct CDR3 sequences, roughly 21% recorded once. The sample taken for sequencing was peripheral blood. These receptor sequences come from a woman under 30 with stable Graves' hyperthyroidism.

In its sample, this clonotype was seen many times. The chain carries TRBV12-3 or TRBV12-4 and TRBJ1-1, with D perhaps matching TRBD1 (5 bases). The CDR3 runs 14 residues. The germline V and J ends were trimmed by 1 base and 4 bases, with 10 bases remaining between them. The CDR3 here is CASSLGGQSTEAFF. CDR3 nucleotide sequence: TGTGCCAGCAGTTTAGGCGGACAAAGCACTGAAGCTTTCTTT.

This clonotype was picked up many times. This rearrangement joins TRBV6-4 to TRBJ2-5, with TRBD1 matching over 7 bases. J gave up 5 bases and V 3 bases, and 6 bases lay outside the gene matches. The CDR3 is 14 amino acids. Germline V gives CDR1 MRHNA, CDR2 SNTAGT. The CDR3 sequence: CASSEGQGDETQYF. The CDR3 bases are TGTGCCAGCAGTGAGGGTCAGGGGGACGAGACCCAGTACTTC.

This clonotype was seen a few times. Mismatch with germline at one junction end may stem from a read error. The CDR3 loop reads CASSYGSLSGNTIYF. CDR3 coding DNA: TGTGCCAGCAGTTACGGTAGCCTCTCGGGAAACACTATATATTTT. The rearrangement uses TRBV6-5 and TRBJ1-3; D not certain. CDR3 length: 15 residues. Germline V gene sequence: CDR1 MNHEY, CDR2 SVGAGI.

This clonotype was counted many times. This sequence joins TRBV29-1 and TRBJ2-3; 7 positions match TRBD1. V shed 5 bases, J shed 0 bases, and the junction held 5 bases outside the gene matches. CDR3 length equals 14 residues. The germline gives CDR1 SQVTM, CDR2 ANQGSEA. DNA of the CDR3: TGCAGCGTTCCCCCGGGACAGAGCACAGATACGCAGTATTTT. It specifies CSVPPGQSTDTQYF.

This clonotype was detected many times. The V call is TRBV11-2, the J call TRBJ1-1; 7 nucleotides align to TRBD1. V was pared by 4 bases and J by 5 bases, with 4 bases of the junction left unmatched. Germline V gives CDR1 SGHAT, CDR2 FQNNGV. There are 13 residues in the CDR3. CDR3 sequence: CASSSDRRTEAFF. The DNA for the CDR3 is TGTGCCAGCAGCTCGGACAGGAGGACTGAAGCTTTCTTT.

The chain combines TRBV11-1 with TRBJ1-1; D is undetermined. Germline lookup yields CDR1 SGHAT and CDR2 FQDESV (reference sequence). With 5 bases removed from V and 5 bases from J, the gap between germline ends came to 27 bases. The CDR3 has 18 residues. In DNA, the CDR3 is TGTGCCAGCAGCCGGCTACCTTCTTCCTCTCTTCGAGGTACTGAAGCTTTCTTT. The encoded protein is CASSRLPSSSLRGTEAFF. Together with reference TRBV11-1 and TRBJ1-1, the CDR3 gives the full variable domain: EAEVAQSPRYKITEKSQAVAFWCDPISGHATLYWYRQILGQGPELLVQFQDESVVDDSQLPKDRFSAERLKGVDSTLKIQPAELGDSAMYLCASSRLPSSSLRGTEAFFGQGTRLTVV.

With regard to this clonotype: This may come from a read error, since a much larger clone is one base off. CDR3 DNA sequence: TGTGCCAGCAGCTTAGAATTTGATCAGCCCCAGCATTTT. Amino acid sequence: CASSLEFDQPQHF. V and J are TRBV7-2 and TRBJ1-5; D not certain. The CDR3 has 13 residues. Germline V lookup: CDR1 SGHTA, CDR2 FQGNSA. Trimming took off 1 base at V and 5 bases at J, with 6 bases between the two ends. Looking up the rest from reference TRBV7-2 and TRBJ1-5 gives the full variable domain: GAGVSQSPSNKVTEKGKDVELRCDPISGHTALYWYRQSLGQGLEFLIYFQGNSAPDKSGLPSDRFSAERTGGSVSTLTIQRTQQEDSAVYLCASSLEFDQPQHFGDGTRLSIL.

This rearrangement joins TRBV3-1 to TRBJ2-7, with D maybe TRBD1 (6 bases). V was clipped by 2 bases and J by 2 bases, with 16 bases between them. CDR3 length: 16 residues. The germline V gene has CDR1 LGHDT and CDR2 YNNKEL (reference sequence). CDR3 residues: CASSQKGYRVPYEQYF. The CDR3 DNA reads TGTGCCAGCAGCCAAAAGGGATACAGGGTGCCCTACGAGCAGTACTTC.

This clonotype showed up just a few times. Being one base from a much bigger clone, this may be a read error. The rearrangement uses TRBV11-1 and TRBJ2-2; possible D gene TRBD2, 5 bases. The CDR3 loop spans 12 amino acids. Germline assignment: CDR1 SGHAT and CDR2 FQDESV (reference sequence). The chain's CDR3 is CASSLFTGELCF. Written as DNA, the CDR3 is TGTGCCAGCAGCTTGTTCACCGGGGAGCTGTGTTTT.

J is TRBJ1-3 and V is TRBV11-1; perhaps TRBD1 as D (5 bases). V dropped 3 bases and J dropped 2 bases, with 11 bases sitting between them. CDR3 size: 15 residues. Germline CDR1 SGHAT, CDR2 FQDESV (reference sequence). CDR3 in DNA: TGTGCCAGCAGCTTGATGGGAGGGGCTGGAAACACCATATATTTT. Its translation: CASSLMGGAGNTIYF.

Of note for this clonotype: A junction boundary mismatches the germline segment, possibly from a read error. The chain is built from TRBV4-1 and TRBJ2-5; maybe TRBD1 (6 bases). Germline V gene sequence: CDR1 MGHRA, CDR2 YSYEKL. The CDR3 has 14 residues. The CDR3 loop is CAISHPGQRETRYF. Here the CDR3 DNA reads TGCGCCATCAGCCACCCCGGACAGAGGGAGACCCGGTACTTC.

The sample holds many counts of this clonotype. The CDR3 nucleotides are TGTGCCAGCAGTGTTAAACTAGACTTTCAGGGCGGGGAGCTGTTTTTT. Translating gives CASSVKLDFQGGELFF. The V gene is TRBV2, the J gene TRBJ2-2; D is possibly TRBD1 or TRBD2 (5 bases each). The germline V gene encodes CDR1 SNHLY and CDR2 FYNNEI. There are 16 residues in the CDR3. Between the trimmed V and J ends, which lost 4 bases and 7 bases, there was a span of 19 bases. The full variable domain, completed using reference TRBV2 and TRBJ2-2, is EPEVTQTPSHQVTQMGQEVILRCVPISNHLYFYWYRQILGQKVEFLVSFYNNEISEKSEIFDDQFSVERPDGSNFTLKIRSTKLEDSAMYFCASSVKLDFQGGELFFGEGSRLTVL.

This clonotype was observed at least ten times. The CDR3 region has the DNA TGTGCCAGTAGTTCGACAGGGGCCACTGAAGCTTTCTTT. This sequence encodes CASSSTGATEAFF. The chain combines TRBV19 with TRBJ1-1; 8 bases match TRBD1. Germline lookup yields CDR1 LNHDA and CDR2 SQIVND (reference sequence). Unmatched junction bases numbered 3, after V lost 5 bases and J lost 4 bases. This CDR3 has 13 amino acids.

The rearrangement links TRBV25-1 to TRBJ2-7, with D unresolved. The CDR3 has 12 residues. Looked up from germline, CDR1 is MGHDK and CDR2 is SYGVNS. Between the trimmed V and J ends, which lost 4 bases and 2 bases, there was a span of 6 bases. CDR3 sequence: CASSGAAYEQYF. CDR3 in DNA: TGTGCCAGCAGTGGGGCCGCCTACGAGCAGTACTTC.

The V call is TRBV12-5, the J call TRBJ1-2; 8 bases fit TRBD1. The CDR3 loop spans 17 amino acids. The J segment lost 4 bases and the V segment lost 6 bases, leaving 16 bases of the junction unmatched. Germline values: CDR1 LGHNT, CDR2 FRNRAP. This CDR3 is CASGPDRGSSIGYGYTF. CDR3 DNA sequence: TGTGCTAGTGGGCCAGACAGGGGATCCTCCATAGGCTATGGCTACACCTTC.